Shown below are 2 T cell receptor beta chains from a single sample sequenced in a study of OX40 agonist ivuxolimab in advanced cancers. The receptor library was made with the immunoSEQ multiplex PCR assay. TCRdb limited this immuneACCESS table to in-frame rearrangements with V and J called. A share of clones is missing; checked studies link under half to unresolved V genes, and the rest is unexplained. The sample has 100,000 to 120,000 clones on record, roughly 90% of them singletons. The ten largest account for 0.66% of the sample. The source material was CD4+ or CD8+ T cells sorted from blood, sampled in a trial of the OX40 agonist ivuxolimab. Receptors were obtained from an adult with an advanced solid tumor such as melanoma, head and neck, liver or kidney cancer.

The gene calls are TRBV30 and TRBJ2-3, with 11 bases identical to TRBD2. Losses at the gene ends were 4 bases for V and 3 bases for J; bases not matched to a gene: 6. This CDR3 is built from 15 residues. Germline V gives CDR1 GTSNPN, CDR2 SVGIG (reference sequence). CDR3: CAWTTSGRGTDTQYF. CDR3 DNA sequence: TGTGCCTGGACCACTAGCGGGAGAGGAACAGATACGCAGTATTTT.

V and J are TRBV7-9 and TRBJ2-7; TRBD1 is a possible D gene (5 bases). The CDR3 spans 14 residues. V was trimmed by 0 bases and J by 2 bases, leaving 8 bases between them. Germline lookup yields CDR1 SEHNR and CDR2 FQNEAQ (reference sequence). The CDR3 DNA reads TGTGCCAGCAGCTTAGCAGGGGTGGCCTACGAGCAGTACTTC. This gives the protein CASSLAGVAYEQYF.